The 20 T cell receptor beta chains presented below share a single source sample, sequenced in a study of shared clonotypes between healthy human individuals. TCRdb's table, derived via immunoSEQ multiplex PCR, lists solely in-frame clones and lacks some. The table shows over a million clones, with 70% to 80% occurring only once. Specimen: memory CD4+ T cells from PBMCs. Subset: CD45RA-negative fraction. These TCRs come from a man younger than 35 in good health. Some clones in this sample may be carry-over from other donors' samples.

The genes are TRBV28 and TRBJ2-5; TRBD2 aligns across 7 bases. The CDR3 runs 14 residues. J lost 7 bases, V lost 6 bases, and 11 bases had no gene match. CDR1 is MDHEN and CDR2 is SYDVKM in the germline V gene. The CDR3 nucleotides are TGTGCCAGCAGAGAAAGCGGGGCGCGTGGGACCCAGTACTTC. This encodes CASRESGARGTQYF.

The rearrangement links TRBV9 to TRBJ2-3, with D perhaps matching TRBD2 (5 bases). There are 14 residues in the CDR3. Trimming pared 4 bases from V and 2 bases from J, leaving 11 bases between. Germline V gene sequence: CDR1 SGDLS, CDR2 YYNGEE. The CDR3 DNA sequence: TGTGCCAGCAGCACCCGGGGAAACACAGATACGCAGTATTTT. This gives the protein CASSTRGNTDTQYF.

The chain carries TRBV7-8 and TRBJ2-3, with a weak D call TRBD2 (6 bases). Trimming took off 5 bases at V and 0 bases at J, with 12 bases between the two ends. Germline V gene data show CDR1 as SGHVS and CDR2 as FQNEAQ. CDR3 length: 15 amino acids. The CDR3 bases are TGTGCCAGCAGCCCAAGCGGGTTTAGCACAGATACGCAGTATTTT. Translated, it gives CASSPSGFSTDTQYF.

V is TRBV13 and J is TRBJ2-5; weak D call: TRBD1 (6 bases). Germline CDR1 reads PRHDT; CDR2 reads FYEKMQ (reference sequence). V was clipped by 6 bases and J by 4 bases, with 15 bases between them. This CDR3 comprises 14 residues. The CDR3 DNA follows: TGTGCCAGCAGTTCGCAACAGGGAGTAGAGACCCAGTACTTC. Its protein product is CASSSQQGVETQYF.

The rearrangement uses TRBV10-3 and TRBJ1-3, with D uncertain. CDR3 length: 12 residues. Germline V gene sequence: CDR1 ENHRY, CDR2 SYGVKD. Trimming cost V 3 bases and J 8 bases, with 8 bases left between them. The CDR3 bases are TGTGCCATCAGTGAATTTTGGGACACCATATATTTT. It is translated as CAISEFWDTIYF.

This clone was observed once. The chain uses TRBV7-2 and TRBJ2-7; D perhaps matches TRBD1 (6 bases). Trimming stripped 1 base from V and 2 bases from J, with 12 bases between. This CDR3 is built from 15 residues. Germline CDR1 reads SGHTA; CDR2 reads FQGNSA. The CDR3 loop reads CASSLGGTFPYEQYF. CDR3 coding DNA: TGTGCCAGCAGCTTAGGAGGGACATTCCCCTACGAGCAGTACTTC.

Concerning this clone: This sequence may be a read error, since a much larger clone differs from it by one base. V gene TRBV29-1 combines with J gene TRBJ2-7, with TRBD1 matching 8 bases. Germline lookup yields CDR1 SQVTM and CDR2 ANQGSEA. The V segment lost 7 bases and the J segment 8 bases; nucleotides outside the gene matches: 7. This CDR3 comprises 11 residues. CDR3 sequence reads: CSAGQGAKQYF. The CDR3, as DNA: TGCAGCGCCGGGCAGGGGGCCAAGCAGTACTTC.

The chain couples TRBV30 to TRBJ1-5; 9 positions agree with TRBD1. Germline loops: CDR1 GTSNPN, CDR2 SVGIG (reference sequence). V shed 1 base, J shed 0 bases, and the junction held 13 bases outside the gene matches. The CDR3 loop spans 19 amino acids. Here the CDR3 DNA reads TGTGCCTGGAGTGCCCCAGTATTCCGGACAGGGGATAGCAATCAGCCCCAGCATTTT. Its translation: CAWSAPVFRTGDSNQPQHF.

The chain joins TRBV19 to TRBJ1-2; D might be TRBD1 (6 bases). V shed 3 bases and J shed 5 bases, with 19 bases lying between them. From germline, CDR1 is LNHDA and CDR2 SQIVND (reference sequence). The length of the CDR3 is 16 residues. DNA of the CDR3: TGTGCCAGTAGTATTCCCCCCCAGGGGAGGTTTTATGGCTACACCTTC. Amino acids: CASSIPPQGRFYGYTF.

The chain couples TRBV7-3 to TRBJ1-1, with a possible D match to TRBD1 (5 bases). Germline CDR1 reads SGHTA; CDR2 reads FQGTGA. The CDR3 consists of 16 residues. With 8 bases removed from V and 1 base from J, the gap between germline ends came to 20 bases. CDR3 amino acids: CASSLLGGVQNTEAFF. CDR3 bases: TGTGCCAGCTCGCTACTCGGGGGGGTACAGAACACTGAAGCTTTCTTT.

This rearrangement joins TRBV7-6 to TRBJ2-1, with D possibly matching TRBD1 (8 bases). The CDR3 has 15 residues. V was clipped by 5 bases and J by 9 bases, with 20 bases between them. Per germline, CDR1 SGHVS and CDR2 FNYEAQ. The CDR3 bases are TGTGCCAGCAGCCACAGGGGGGGCCTTAGGGGTGAGCAGTTCTTC. Amino acid sequence: CASSHRGGLRGEQFF.

This clone came up a few times. The chain uses TRBV11-2 and TRBJ2-1; D is possibly TRBD1 (6 bases). The CDR3 is made up of 17 amino acids. Trimming left V 7 bases short and J 0 bases short, with 19 bases between. Per the germline V gene, CDR1 is SGHAT and CDR2 is FQNNGV. CDR3 sequence (DNA): TGTGCCAGCACCCTAGTCCCCGGACAGAGCTCCTACAATGAGCAGTTCTTC. Its protein product is CASTLVPGQSSYNEQFF.

This chain connects TRBV21-1 to TRBJ2-3; TRBD2 reflects the table's D call only, with no check against the DNA. TRBV21-1 is reported as a pseudogene. This CDR3 is 13 amino acids long. The chain's CDR3 is CAIGGISRNTQYF. The CDR3 coding sequence is TGTGCCATCGGGGGGATTAGTAGGAATACGCAGTATTTT.

This clone was observed many times. The J gene is TRBJ2-1, the V gene TRBV5-1; 8 bases match TRBD2. The V segment lost 4 bases and the J segment 6 bases; nucleotides outside the gene matches: 12. CDR3 length: 16 residues. Germline loops: CDR1 SGHRS, CDR2 YFSETQ. The CDR3 nucleotides are TGCGCCAGCAGCCCCGGGGGGGCGGGATTCTTCAATGAGCAGTTCTTC. Translated: CASSPGGAGFFNEQFF.

The V and J genes are TRBV28 and TRBJ2-5; D gene unclear. CDR1 and CDR2 (germline): MDHEN, SYDVKM. This CDR3 has 13 residues. V lost 6 bases and J lost 4, with 12 bases in between. In nucleotides, the CDR3 is TGTGCCAGCAGAGGACCATGGGGAGAGACCCAGTACTTC. Amino acid sequence: CASRGPWGETQYF.

V gene TRBV5-1 combines with J gene TRBJ1-3; D gene ambiguous. This CDR3 is built from 14 residues. CDR1 and CDR2 (germline): SGHRS, YFSETQ. Trimming removed 0 bases at V and 1 base at J, with 5 bases between. The CDR3 coding sequence is TGCGCCAGCAGCTTGGAAATGTCTGGAAACACCATATATTTT. This encodes CASSLEMSGNTIYF.

The chain links TRBV28 to TRBJ1-1; D is unclear. The V end lost 3 bases, the J end lost 2 bases, and 7 bases lay between the germline ends. Germline CDR1 reads MDHEN; CDR2 reads SYDVKM. The CDR3 contains 13 residues. The CDR3 DNA follows: TGTGCCAGCAGTTTGATGGCTAACACTGAAGCTTTCTTT. Translated: CASSLMANTEAFF.

V and J are TRBV18 and TRBJ1-1; the D gene is possibly TRBD1 (6 bases). V lost 4 bases and J lost 4, with 13 bases in between. This CDR3 contains 14 residues. Germline V gene sequence: CDR1 KGHSH, CDR2 LQKENI. The CDR3 DNA reads as TGTGCCAGCTCACTAGGGGGGCATGGCACTGAAGCTTTCTTT. Its protein product is CASSLGGHGTEAFF.

Notes on this clone: Within the sample, other DNA sequences also encode this same CDR3. The J gene is TRBJ1-5, the V gene TRBV5-1, with D perhaps TRBD1 (5 bases). CDR3 size: 13 residues. V gave up 4 bases and J gave up 7 bases, with 12 bases separating them. The germline V gene encodes CDR1 SGHRS and CDR2 YFSETQ. For the CDR3, the DNA is TGCGCCAGCAGCCTGGGCGGGGACCAGCCCCAGCATTTT. Its protein is CASSLGGDQPQHF.

With respect to this clone: A read error is likely here: a far larger clone is one base away. V is TRBV2 and J is TRBJ1-4; 7 bases map to TRBD1. CDR3 size: 14 residues. The J segment lost 1 base and the V segment lost 5 bases, leaving 1 base of the junction unmatched. Per the germline V gene, CDR1 is SNHLY and CDR2 is FYNNEI. The CDR3 coding sequence is TGTGCCAGCAGTTACAGGGGAACTAATGAAAAACTGTTTTTT. Translated, it gives CASSYRGTNEKLFF.